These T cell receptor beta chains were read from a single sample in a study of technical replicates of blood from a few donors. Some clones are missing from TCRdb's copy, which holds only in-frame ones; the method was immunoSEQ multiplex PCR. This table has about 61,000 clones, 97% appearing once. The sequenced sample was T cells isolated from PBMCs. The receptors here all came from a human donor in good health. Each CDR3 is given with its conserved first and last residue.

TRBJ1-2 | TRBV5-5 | CASSFPSVWYGYTF
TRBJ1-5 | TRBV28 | CASSSAGLGDQPQHF
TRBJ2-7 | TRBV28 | CASSLSLVRYEQYF
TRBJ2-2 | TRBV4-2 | CASSQAAPRGGGELFF
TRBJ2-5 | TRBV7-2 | CASSYGGGISLQETQYF
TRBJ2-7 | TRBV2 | CASIFLTGSYEQYF
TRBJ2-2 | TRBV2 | CASRNWAGAGELFF
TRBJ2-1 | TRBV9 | CASSLGTSNEQFF
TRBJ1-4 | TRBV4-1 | CASSPGFLTNEKLFF
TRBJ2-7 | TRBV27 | CASGFFAGGEQYF
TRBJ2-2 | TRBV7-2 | CASSQTSGGTGELFF
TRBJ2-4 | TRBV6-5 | CASSANLAKNIQYF
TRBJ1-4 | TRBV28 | CASRPGQVNEKLFF
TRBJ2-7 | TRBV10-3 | CAISYPGQGFYEQYF
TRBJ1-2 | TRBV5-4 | CASSLDTYGYTF
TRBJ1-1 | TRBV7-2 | CASSSKGQGWSNTEAFF
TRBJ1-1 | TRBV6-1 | CASKGPFWENPEAFF
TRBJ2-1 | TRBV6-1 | CASSETLSGDEQFF
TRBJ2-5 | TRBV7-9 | CASSLSSGAETQYF
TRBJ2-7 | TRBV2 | CASSGSGTSDEQYF
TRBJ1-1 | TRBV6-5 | CASSPKTNTEAFF
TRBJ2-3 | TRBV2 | CASREYSDTQYF
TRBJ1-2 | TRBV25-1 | CASSLSGGTYRGYTF
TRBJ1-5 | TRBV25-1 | CASRGQGNQPQHF
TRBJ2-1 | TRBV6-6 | CASSYPDRHNEQFF
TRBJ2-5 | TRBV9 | CASSVVGAGETQYF
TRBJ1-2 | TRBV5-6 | CASSFGAEGAGSYGYTF
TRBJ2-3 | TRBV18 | CASSPGQGPITDTQYF
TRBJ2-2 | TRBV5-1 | CASTLTLPKPGELFF
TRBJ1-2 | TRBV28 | CASSLDRGPYGYTF
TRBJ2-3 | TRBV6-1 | CASSATTGGPDTQYF
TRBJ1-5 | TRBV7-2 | CASSPPGRGQGQPQHF
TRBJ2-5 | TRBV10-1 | CASSGDSDETQYF
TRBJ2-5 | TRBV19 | CASSIRGSGQETQYF
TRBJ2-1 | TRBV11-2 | CASSHLTRGGDEQFF
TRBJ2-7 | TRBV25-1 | CASRGGEQYF
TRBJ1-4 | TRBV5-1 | CASRESGFEKLFF
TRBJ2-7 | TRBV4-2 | CASSQEGVGTGVYEQYF
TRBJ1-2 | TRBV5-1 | CASSSGQAAAGNYGYTF
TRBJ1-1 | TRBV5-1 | CASSEPYYGQGSTEAFF
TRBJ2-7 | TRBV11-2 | CASSLAARSGSSYEQYF
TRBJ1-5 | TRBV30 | CAWRKKIDQGGDRRSNQPQHF
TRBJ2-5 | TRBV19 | CASRLGGAGETQYF
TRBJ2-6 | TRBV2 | CASKSGPISGANVLTF
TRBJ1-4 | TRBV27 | CASSYIREVRSEKLFF
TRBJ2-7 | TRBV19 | CASSISGTSGDNSYEQYF
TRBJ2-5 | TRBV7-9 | CASSLANRGPGETQYF
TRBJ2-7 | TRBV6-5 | CASSYDGTSGRYEQYF
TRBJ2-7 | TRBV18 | CASSPLLGREGGSYEQYF
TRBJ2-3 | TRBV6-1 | CASSEGTGHTDTQYF
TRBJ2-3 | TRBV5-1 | CASNPEPPGVTFTDTQYF
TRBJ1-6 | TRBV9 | CASSVGYGTGGTLHF
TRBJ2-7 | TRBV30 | CAWSNYYEQYF
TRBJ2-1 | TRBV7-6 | CASSLGRGNLDNEQFF
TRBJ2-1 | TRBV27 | CASSFAPSGYNEQFF
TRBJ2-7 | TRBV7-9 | CASSLAVLSSYEQYF
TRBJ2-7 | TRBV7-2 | CASSLAAGPGQEQYF